The 13 T cell receptor beta chains below come from one sample, sequenced in a study of cytomegalovirus exposure and HLA in healthy donors. PCR used 60 Vbeta primers and 13 Jbeta primers. Generated by immunoSEQ multiplex PCR, the TCRdb table keeps only in-frame clones and is missing some. The table shows about 170,000 clones, with approximately 85% occurring only once. The sample taken for sequencing was PBMCs. These receptors all stem from a girl aged 2-10 years in good health and CMV-seropositive.

This clone was recorded once. J is TRBJ2-6 and V is TRBV5-1; 8 nucleotides line up with TRBD2. CDR1 and CDR2 (germline): SGHRS, YFSETQ. The CDR3 length is 16 residues. V shed 1 base, J shed 2 bases, and the junction held 2 bases outside the gene matches. In nucleotides, the CDR3 is TGCGCCAGCAGCTTGCCGCGGGAGGCTGGGGCCAACGTCCTGACTTTC. This sequence encodes CASSLPREAGANVLTF.

The chain has TRBV7-9 and TRBJ2-7; 7 bases map to TRBD2. This CDR3 contains 14 residues. V dropped 3 bases and J dropped 2; count of bases not matched to a gene: 4. Germline V CDR1 and CDR2: SEHNR, FQNEAQ (reference sequence). The CDR3 protein is CASSLGGSAYEQYF. In DNA form, the CDR3 reads TGTGCCAGCAGCTTGGGGGGGTCTGCCTACGAGCAGTACTTC. Based on the CDR3 plus reference TRBV7-9 and TRBJ2-7, the full variable domain is DTGVSQNPRHKITKRGQNVTFRCDPISEHNRLYWYRQTLGQGPEFLTYFQNEAQLEKSRLLSDRFSAERPKGSFSTLEIQRTEQGDSAMYLCASSLGGSAYEQYFGPGTRLTVT.

The chain uses TRBV5-4 and TRBJ2-5; the match to TRBD2 covers 7 bases. After removal of 0 bases from V and 1 base from J, the junction contained 0 bases not matched to a gene. The CDR3 contains 14 residues. CDR1 is SGHNT and CDR2 is YYREEE in the germline V gene (reference sequence). The CDR3 DNA sequence: TGTGCCAGCAGCTTGGGCGGGAGCCAAGAGACCCAGTACTTC. This encodes CASSLGGSQETQYF.

This chain uses TRBV11-1 with TRBJ2-1; 12 bases line up with TRBD2. The CDR3 runs 16 residues. Germline CDR1 SGHAT, CDR2 FQDESV (reference sequence). Trimming took 1 base from V and 8 from J; bases not matched to a gene: 6. The CDR3 coding sequence is TGTGCCAGCAGCTTAGAGGCCACTAGCGGGAGGCATGAGCAGTTCTTC. Residues: CASSLEATSGRHEQFF. The full variable domain, in which reference TRBV11-1 and TRBJ2-1 provide the parts outside the CDR3, is EAEVAQSPRYKITEKSQAVAFWCDPISGHATLYWYRQILGQGPELLVQFQDESVVDDSQLPKDRFSAERLKGVDSTLKIQPAELGDSAMYLCASSLEATSGRHEQFFGPGTRLTVL.

The chain employs TRBV19 and TRBJ2-7; 12 positions agree with TRBD2. This CDR3 contains 16 residues. Trimming cost V 6 bases and J 7 bases; bases outside gene matches: 13. Germline loops: CDR1 LNHDA, CDR2 SQIVND (reference sequence). CDR3: CASRTSGRGKVEEQYF. Written as DNA, the CDR3 is TGTGCCAGTAGGACTAGCGGGAGAGGTAAGGTGGAAGAGCAGTACTTC.

CDR3 nucleotides: TGTGCCAGCAGCGTAGCTCAACTAGCGGGAGGGGATACGCAGTATTTT. Translating it yields CASSVAQLAGGDTQYF. The V call is TRBV9, the J call TRBJ2-3; 13 bases agree with TRBD2. V lost 0 bases and J lost 6; bases outside the gene matches: 4. The germline V gene has CDR1 SGDLS and CDR2 YYNGEE. The CDR3 totals 16 residues.

V usage is TRBV6-5 and J usage is TRBJ2-6, with D perhaps matching TRBD1 (6 bases). The germline CDR1 and CDR2 sequences are MNHEY and SVGAGI. The germline V and J ends were trimmed by 2 bases and 0 bases, with 8 bases remaining between them. The CDR3 has 16 amino acids. The CDR3 is CASSYRDISGANVLTF. The CDR3 DNA reads TGTGCCAGCAGTTACCGGGACATCTCTGGGGCCAACGTCCTGACTTTC.

The chain employs TRBV5-5 and TRBJ1-1; D is unclear. Germline CDR1 reads SGHKS; CDR2 reads YYEKEE (reference sequence). Trimming cost V 4 bases and J 4 bases, with 14 bases left between them. This CDR3 contains 14 residues. The chain's CDR3 is CASSPWLDLTEAFF. The CDR3, as DNA: TGTGCCAGCAGCCCGTGGCTTGATCTCACTGAAGCTTTCTTT.

V gene TRBV5-1 combines with J gene TRBJ2-1; 8 nucleotides line up with TRBD2. The CDR3 loop spans 18 amino acids. The V gene end was trimmed by 0 bases and the J gene end by 6 bases; junction bases not matched to a gene: 14. Germline-derived CDR1 and CDR2 are SGHRS and YFSETQ. The CDR3 sequence is CASSLVGAQRETLNEQFF. Written as DNA, the CDR3 is TGCGCCAGCAGCTTGGTAGGGGCGCAGCGGGAGACTCTCAATGAGCAGTTCTTC. Combining the CDR3 with reference TRBV5-1 and TRBJ2-1 gives the whole variable domain KAGVTQTPRYLIKTRGQQVTLSCSPISGHRSVSWYQQTPGQGLQFLFEYFSETQRNKGNFPGRFSGRQFSNSRSEMNVSTLELGDSALYLCASSLVGAQRETLNEQFFGPGTRLTVL.

The genes are TRBV30 and TRBJ2-5; D may be TRBD1 (6 bases). V was clipped by 2 bases and J by 2 bases, with 6 bases between them. CDR1 and CDR2 from the germline V gene are GTSNPN and SVGIG (reference sequence). The CDR3 contains 12 residues. Written as DNA, the CDR3 is TGTGCCTGGAGTACAGGGCAAGAGACCCAGTACTTC. It encodes CAWSTGQETQYF.

The gene calls are TRBV6-1 and TRBJ1-2; TRBD1 is a possible D gene (6 bases). The V gene's germline CDR1 is MNHNS and CDR2 SASEGT. Trimming removed 4 bases at V and 8 bases at J, with 11 bases between. The CDR3 runs to 12 residues. This chain's CDR3 is CASSATGKGYTF. CDR3 nucleotide sequence: TGTGCCAGCAGTGCAACAGGGAAAGGCTACACCTTC.

The chain is built from TRBV15 and TRBJ1-4; D not certain. This CDR3 has 15 amino acids. Germline CDR1 reads LNHNV; CDR2 reads YYDKDF (reference sequence). Trimming stripped 0 bases from V and 7 bases from J, with 12 bases between. DNA for the CDR3: TGTGCCACCAGCAGAGATGAGGGAGGGCCTGAAAAACTGTTTTTT. It specifies CATSRDEGGPEKLFF.

This clone was found once. V gene TRBV18 combines with J gene TRBJ1-1; D is uncertain. V lost 1 base to trimming and J lost 4 bases, with 13 bases between them. This CDR3 spans 15 amino acids. Germline V lookup: CDR1 KGHSH, CDR2 LQKENI. The CDR3 nucleotides read TGTGCCAGCTCACCACGGTCCCGGGAGGTCACTGAAGCTTTCTTT. As protein: CASSPRSREVTEAFF.